These 16 T cell receptor beta chains were all obtained from the same sample, sequenced in a study of CD8 T cells in Susac syndrome. Random hexamers were used to reverse transcribe an amount of roughly 0.45 to 1 ug RNA. TCRdb re-called the immunoSEQ multiplex PCR reads with MiXCR, one entry per CDR3 protein. The table has about 80,000 distinct CDR3 sequences, approximately 94% seen once. Source material: CD4+ T cells from PBMCs. These receptor sequences come from a human donor with Susac syndrome.

The genes are TRBV27 and TRBJ2-5; no clear D gene. V dropped 1 base and J dropped 5 bases, with 8 bases sitting between them. The CDR3 is made up of 13 amino acids. Germline values: CDR1 MNHEY, CDR2 SMNVEV (reference sequence). CDR3 sequence: CASSLLGSETQYF. CDR3 DNA sequence: TGTGCCAGCAGTTTATTGGGATCCGAGACCCAGTACTTC.

The rearrangement links TRBV6-4 to TRBJ1-6; weak D call: TRBD1 (5 bases). The CDR3 is 14 residues long. V was trimmed by 6 bases and J by 15 bases, leaving 21 bases between them. Looked up from germline, CDR1 is MRHNA and CDR2 is SNTAGT. This CDR3 reads CASSETGTSRLLHF. In DNA form, the CDR3 reads TGTGCCAGCAGCGAAACCGGGACCTCCCGACTCCTCCACTTT.

The chain uses TRBV5-8 and TRBJ2-3; 7 bases line up with TRBD2. Trimming at V came to 0 bases and at J to 3 bases, leaving 10 bases not matched to a gene. CDR3 length: 17 amino acids. Germline V gene data show CDR1 as SGHTS and CDR2 as YDEGEE. The CDR3 DNA reads as TGTGCCAGCAGCTTGGGCCGGGGAGCGGGGTATACAGATACGCAGTATTTT. This codes for CASSLGRGAGYTDTQYF. Drawing the rest from reference TRBV5-8 and TRBJ2-3, the complete variable domain is EAGVTQSPTHLIKTRGQQATLRCSPISGHTSVYWYQQALGLGLQFLLWYDEGEERNRGNFPPRFSGRQFPNYSSELNVNALELEDSALYLCASSLGRGAGYTDTQYFGPGTRLTVL.

The chain is built from TRBV29-1 and TRBJ2-3; 9 bases are a match to TRBD2. The germline gives CDR1 SQVTM, CDR2 ANQGSEA. After removal of 5 bases from V and 6 bases from J, the junction contained 12 bases not matched to a gene. The CDR3 covers 15 residues. The CDR3 bases are TGCAGCGTTCCTAGGGGCCTAGCGGGAAAGGATACGCAGTATTTT. Amino acids: CSVPRGLAGKDTQYF.

The V and J genes are TRBV6-2 or TRBV6-3 and TRBJ1-1; D possibly corresponds to TRBD1 (6 bases). In germline, CDR1 is MNHEY, CDR2 SVGEGT. CDR3 length: 11 residues. Trimming pared 4 bases from V and 8 bases from J, leaving 8 bases between. The CDR3 here is CASSSGVEAFF. The CDR3 DNA follows: TGTGCCAGCAGTTCAGGGGTGGAAGCTTTCTTT.

The chain recombines TRBV3-1 with TRBJ1-5; D perhaps matches TRBD1 (5 bases). CDR1 is LGHDT, CDR2 YNNKEL, per germline (reference sequence). The V gene lost 3 bases and the J gene lost 4 bases, with 10 bases spanning the gap. The CDR3 sequence is 14 residues long. CDR3 sequence reads: CASSHRAANQPQHF. CDR3 in DNA: TGTGCCAGCAGCCACAGGGCAGCAAATCAGCCCCAGCATTTT.

The chain recombines TRBV7-2 with TRBJ2-2; D is undetermined. The germline CDR1 and CDR2 sequences are SGHTA and FQGNSA. V lost 2 bases and J lost 4, with 14 bases in between. The CDR3 contains 16 residues. The CDR3 DNA reads TGTGCCAGCAGCTTATACCCCCCGGTCACCACCGGGGAGCTGTTTTTT. It translates to CASSLYPPVTTGELFF.

The chain combines TRBV18 with TRBJ2-6; D is undetermined. V dropped 3 bases and J dropped 1 base, with 16 bases sitting between them. The CDR3 is 18 amino acids. Per germline, CDR1 KGHSH and CDR2 LQKENI. This chain's CDR3 is CASSPAGISQSGANVLTF. CDR3 sequence (DNA): TGTGCCAGCTCACCGGCAGGAATAAGCCAATCTGGGGCCAACGTCCTGACTTTC.

This chain uses TRBV7-3 with TRBJ2-1; 11 bases line up with TRBD2. In germline, CDR1 is SGHTA, CDR2 FQGTGA. V trimming: 5 bases; J trimming: 6 bases; junction bases outside the gene matches: 15. This CDR3 is built from 18 residues. CDR3: CASSPLSLLAGEVNEQFF. CDR3 DNA sequence: TGTGCCAGCAGCCCCTTGAGCCTACTAGCGGGAGAAGTCAATGAGCAGTTCTTC. Full variable domain (outside the CDR3, taken from reference TRBV7-3 and TRBJ2-1): GAGVSQTPSNKVTEKGKYVELRCDPISGHTALYWYRQSLGQGPEFLIYFQGTGAADDSGLPNDRFFAVRPEGSVSTLKIQRTERGDSAVYLCASSPLSLLAGEVNEQFFGPGTRLTVL.

This clonotype was observed once. The J gene is TRBJ2-7, the V gene TRBV5-1, with 8 nucleotides matching TRBD1. Germline V lookup: CDR1 SGHRS, CDR2 YFSETQ. Losses at the gene ends were 3 bases for V and 5 bases for J; bases not matched to a gene: 7. This CDR3 is built from 14 residues. The CDR3 DNA follows: TGCGCCAGCAGCTCTAACAGGGGGTCAGACGAGCAGTACTTC. Translation gives CASSSNRGSDEQYF.

This sequence joins TRBV10-3 and TRBJ1-5; unclear D gene. This CDR3 has 13 amino acids. Looked up from germline, CDR1 is ENHRY and CDR2 is SYGVKD. Trimming shortened V by 7 bases and J by 3 bases, and 10 bases separated the two germline ends. The CDR3 is CAITASVNQPQHF. CDR3 DNA: TGTGCCATCACTGCTAGTGTCAATCAGCCCCAGCATTTT.

The rearrangement joins TRBV12-3 or TRBV12-4 to TRBJ2-7, with D tentatively TRBD2 (6 bases). V was shortened by 9 bases and J by 6 bases, with 18 bases between the two germline ends. This CDR3 has 13 amino acids. CDR3 loop: CASSGRGTGEQYF. In DNA, the CDR3 is TGTGCCAGTTCCGGGCGGGGAACCGGCGAGCAGTACTTC.

This chain connects TRBV27 to TRBJ2-6; D is unclear. The germline V gene encodes CDR1 MNHEY and CDR2 SMNVEV (reference sequence). Trimming pared 1 base from V and 10 bases from J, leaving 8 bases between. The CDR3 spans 13 residues. CDR3 DNA sequence: TGTGCCAGCAGTTTATTATCGGCGAACGTCCTGACTTTC. This encodes CASSLLSANVLTF.

Turning to this clonotype: Relative to the germline gene, one junction end is altered; a read error may explain this. This chain uses TRBV12-3 or TRBV12-4 with TRBJ2-5; no definite D call. This CDR3 has 12 residues. CDR3 bases: TGTGCCAGCGGTTTCCTGGGGGAGACCCAGTACTTC. This gives the protein CASGFLGETQYF.

V is TRBV5-1 and J is TRBJ1-2; the D gene is possibly TRBD1 (6 bases). From germline, CDR1 is SGHRS and CDR2 YFSETQ. The CDR3 consists of 15 residues. Deletions cut 4 bases from V and 8 bases from J, with 21 bases between. The CDR3 nucleotides are TGCGCCAGCAGCCGGCAGACAGGTCTCGAGGGAGGCTACACCTTC. Translating it yields CASSRQTGLEGGYTF. The full variable domain, rest sourced from reference TRBV5-1 and TRBJ1-2, is KAGVTQTPRYLIKTRGQQVTLSCSPISGHRSVSWYQQTPGQGLQFLFEYFSETQRNKGNFPGRFSGRQFSNSRSEMNVSTLELGDSALYLCASSRQTGLEGGYTFGSGTRLTVV.

This sequence joins TRBV9 and TRBJ2-7, with 8 bases matching TRBD2. The germline V gene has CDR1 SGDLS and CDR2 YYNGEE. The CDR3 is 14 residues long. Trimming cost V 3 bases and J 4 bases; bases outside gene matches: 6. The CDR3 region is CASSARGTSYEQYF. The CDR3 nucleotides are TGTGCCAGCAGCGCGCGGGGGACTAGTTACGAGCAGTACTTC.